This TCR beta chain was obtained from a study of a mutant IDH1 vaccine in newly diagnosed glioma. As concerns this clone: Its target is not known.

Regarding time point: week 35, safety follow-up. Each vaccine dose was 300 ug of mutant IDH1 20-mer peptide, with topical imiquimod. The assay was immunoSEQ multiplex PCR, and TCRdb's table has in-frame clones only and misses some. This sample yields 40,000 to 55,000 clones, of which roughly four fifths are seen a single time; 9% to 15% belongs to the top ten. The TCR sequence derives from a man aged 35-49 years with glioma. The sequences come from PBMCs, collected from a glioma patient whose treatment included an IDH1 peptide vaccine.

CDR3: CASSQDVGLRNRGTQYF. CDR3 sequence (DNA): TGCGCCAGCAGCCAAGATGTAGGACTACGGAATCGGGGGACCCAGTACTTC. This rearrangement joins TRBV4-3 to TRBJ2-5; D is possibly TRBD2 (6 bases). The CDR3 runs 17 residues. Trimming shortened V by 0 bases and J by 7 bases, and 21 bases separated the two germline ends. Germline V gene lookup returns CDR1 LGHNA and CDR2 YSLEER.